A selection of T cell receptor beta chains follows, all from one sample in a study of cytomegalovirus exposure and HLA in healthy donors. Here immunoSEQ multiplex PCR was the method, and the copy in TCRdb shows in-frame clones only, minus some. The data contain 45,000 to 55,000 clones, 50% to 70% of them singletons. The sequencing sample was made of PBMCs. These receptors were obtained from a human donor in good health. CDR3s include the opening cysteine and the closing phenylalanine or tryptophan. The D gene is left open where the match is weak. For some rows the clone size is stated as once, few or many, or as a class when expanded; others skip it.

v_call: TRBV10-3; d_call: TRBD1; clone_size: -; j_call: TRBJ1-1; cdr3_nt: TGTGCCATCAGTGCGCGACAGGGGAACACTGAAGCTTTCTTT; cdr3_aa: CAISARQGNTEAFF
v_call: TRBV4-1; d_call: TRBD1; clone_size: -; j_call: TRBJ1-4; cdr3_nt: TGCGCCAGCAGCCTAACGGACAGGGGGACTAATGAAAAACTGTTTTTT; cdr3_aa: CASSLTDRGTNEKLFF
v_call: TRBV15; d_call: TRBD1; clone_size: -; j_call: TRBJ1-6; cdr3_nt: TGTGCCACCAGCAGGACAGGGGGCCCTAATTCACCCCTCCACTTT; cdr3_aa: CATSRTGGPNSPLHF
v_call: TRBV2; d_call: TRBD1; clone_size: -; j_call: TRBJ2-7; cdr3_nt: TGTGCCAGCAACATACCCCGGGACAGGGTGAACTCCTACGAGCAGTACTTC; cdr3_aa: CASNIPRDRVNSYEQYF
v_call: TRBV5-1; d_call: TRBD1; clone_size: -; j_call: TRBJ2-3; cdr3_nt: TGCGCCAGCAGCTCACCAGGGCTCCGGGACAGAGCAGATACGCAGTATTTT; cdr3_aa: CASSSPGLRDRADTQYF
v_call: TRBV18; d_call: -; clone_size: -; j_call: TRBJ2-7; cdr3_nt: TGTGCCAGCTCACCAGGTGACACCACCTACGAGCAGTACTTC; cdr3_aa: CASSPGDTTYEQYF
v_call: TRBV4-1; d_call: -; clone_size: -; j_call: TRBJ1-2; cdr3_nt: TGCGCCAGCAGCCAAGATCTTACGACAGGACCCTATGGCTACACCTTC; cdr3_aa: CASSQDLTTGPYGYTF
v_call: TRBV7-2; d_call: TRBD1; clone_size: -; j_call: TRBJ1-1; cdr3_nt: TGTGCCAGCAGCTTTGCCAGGGGGCTCGCCACTGAAGCTTTCTTT; cdr3_aa: CASSFARGLATEAFF
v_call: TRBV30; d_call: TRBD1; clone_size: -; j_call: TRBJ1-2; cdr3_nt: TGTGCCTGGGCGCAGGGGGCCCATGGCTACACCTTC; cdr3_aa: CAWAQGAHGYTF
v_call: TRBV25-1; d_call: -; clone_size: -; j_call: TRBJ1-1; cdr3_nt: TGTGCCAGCAGTTTGGGAGTGAACACTGAAGCTTTCTTT; cdr3_aa: CASSLGVNTEAFF
v_call: TRBV2; d_call: TRBD1; clone_size: -; j_call: TRBJ1-2; cdr3_nt: TGTGCCAGCCGGGACAGGACCAACTATGGCTACACCTTC; cdr3_aa: CASRDRTNYGYTF
v_call: TRBV6-4; d_call: TRBD1; clone_size: few; j_call: TRBJ2-3; cdr3_nt: TGTGCCAGCAGTGAAAGGCAGGGGGCAATCATTAGTCCTAGCACAGATACGCAGTATTTT; cdr3_aa: CASSERQGAIISPSTDTQYF
v_call: TRBV5-4; d_call: TRBD2; clone_size: once; j_call: TRBJ2-3; cdr3_nt: TGTGCCAGCAGCTTACTAGCGGGACCCCGCACAGATACGCAGTATTTT; cdr3_aa: CASSLLAGPRTDTQYF
v_call: TRBV4-1; d_call: TRBD1; clone_size: -; j_call: TRBJ2-7; cdr3_nt: TGCGCCAGCAGCCAAGAGGGACAGGCATCCTACGAGCAGTACTTC; cdr3_aa: CASSQEGQASYEQYF
v_call: TRBV6-1; d_call: -; clone_size: -; j_call: TRBJ1-1; cdr3_nt: TGTGGCCCCAGGGGAGAGAACACTGAAGCTTTCTTT; cdr3_aa: CGPRGENTEAFF
v_call: TRBV6-5; d_call: -; clone_size: many; j_call: TRBJ2-7; cdr3_nt: TGTGCCAGCAGTCTGCCTAGTCGCGAGCAGTACTTC; cdr3_aa: CASSLPSREQYF
v_call: TRBV29-1; d_call: -; clone_size: -; j_call: TRBJ2-7; cdr3_nt: TGCAGCGTTGAACTTCAGGGTTACGAGCAGTACTTC; cdr3_aa: CSVELQGYEQYF
v_call: TRBV10-2; d_call: -; clone_size: few; j_call: TRBJ1-1; cdr3_nt: TGCGCCAGCAGCCTCAGGGTTGGCACTGAAGCTTTCTTT; cdr3_aa: CASSLRVGTEAFF
v_call: TRBV7-2; d_call: -; clone_size: -; j_call: TRBJ1-6; cdr3_nt: TGTGCCAGCAGCTTAACCGGTGGGCAGAATAATTCACCCCTCCACTTT; cdr3_aa: CASSLTGGQNNSPLHF
v_call: TRBV19; d_call: TRBD1; clone_size: few; j_call: TRBJ2-3; cdr3_nt: TGTGCCAGTAGTCTACAGGGGAGCACAGATACGCAGTATTTT; cdr3_aa: CASSLQGSTDTQYF
v_call: TRBV12-5; d_call: -; clone_size: -; j_call: TRBJ2-7; cdr3_nt: TGTGCTAGTGGTATCGGGACAAGGAACTACGAGCAGTACTTC; cdr3_aa: CASGIGTRNYEQYF
v_call: TRBV19; d_call: -; clone_size: -; j_call: TRBJ2-6; cdr3_nt: TGTGCCAGTAGGGAGGGGGCGGTCTCTGGGGCCAACGTCCTGACTTTC; cdr3_aa: CASREGAVSGANVLTF
v_call: TRBV18; d_call: TRBD1; clone_size: few; j_call: TRBJ2-3; cdr3_nt: TGTGCCAGCTCAGGGCGGACAGGGGTATCAGATACGCAGTATTTT; cdr3_aa: CASSGRTGVSDTQYF
v_call: TRBV7-8; d_call: TRBD1; clone_size: -; j_call: TRBJ1-3; cdr3_nt: TGTGCCAGCAGCTTTTCGGGACAGGTTGGAAACACCATATATTTT; cdr3_aa: CASSFSGQVGNTIYF
v_call: TRBV6-5; d_call: TRBD1; clone_size: -; j_call: TRBJ1-2; cdr3_nt: TGTGCCAGCAGCTGCGGGACAGCTTATGGCTACACCTTC; cdr3_aa: CASSCGTAYGYTF
v_call: TRBV14; d_call: -; clone_size: few; j_call: TRBJ2-3; cdr3_nt: TGTGCCAGCAGCCAAGGGGCGGGGGCGCGCACAGATACGCAGTATTTT; cdr3_aa: CASSQGAGARTDTQYF
v_call: TRBV27; d_call: -; clone_size: few; j_call: TRBJ1-4; cdr3_nt: TGTGCCAGCAGTAGGACAGAGAATGAAAAACTGTTTTTT; cdr3_aa: CASSRTENEKLFF
v_call: TRBV6-5; d_call: -; clone_size: few; j_call: TRBJ2-7; cdr3_nt: TGTGCCAGCAGAAAACTCTCAGGGGTTGTCGAGCAGTACTTC; cdr3_aa: CASRKLSGVVEQYF
v_call: TRBV19; d_call: TRBD1; clone_size: -; j_call: TRBJ2-7; cdr3_nt: TGTGCCAGTAGTATAGGAGACAGGGACGGCGAGCAGTACTTC; cdr3_aa: CASSIGDRDGEQYF
v_call: TRBV9; d_call: -; clone_size: -; j_call: TRBJ2-3; cdr3_nt: TGTGCCAGCAGCGCCGACCAGGGTGAAAGGGATACGCAGTATTTT; cdr3_aa: CASSADQGERDTQYF
v_call: TRBV6-5; d_call: TRBD1; clone_size: -; j_call: TRBJ1-5; cdr3_nt: TGTGCCAGCAGTATGGACAGGGGAGGCAATCAGCCCCAGCATTTT; cdr3_aa: CASSMDRGGNQPQHF
v_call: TRBV5-1; d_call: -; clone_size: few; j_call: TRBJ1-1; cdr3_nt: TGCGCCAGCAGCCCCGCCGGGGGCACTGAAGCTTTCTTT; cdr3_aa: CASSPAGGTEAFF
v_call: TRBV19; d_call: -; clone_size: -; j_call: TRBJ2-7; cdr3_nt: TGTGCCAGTAGTGAGGGGGGGAACGAGCAGTACTTC; cdr3_aa: CASSEGGNEQYF
v_call: TRBV6-5; d_call: -; clone_size: -; j_call: TRBJ1-1; cdr3_nt: TGTGCCACGGGGAAATGGAACACTGAAGCTTTCTTT; cdr3_aa: CATGKWNTEAFF
v_call: TRBV2; d_call: -; clone_size: few; j_call: TRBJ1-4; cdr3_nt: TGTGCCAGCAGCCGTACAGGGTTTAATGAAAAACTGTTTTTT; cdr3_aa: CASSRTGFNEKLFF
v_call: TRBV7-9; d_call: TRBD1; clone_size: -; j_call: TRBJ2-7; cdr3_nt: TGTGCCAGCGGCGACAGGGCCTACGAGCAGTACTTC; cdr3_aa: CASGDRAYEQYF
v_call: TRBV2; d_call: -; clone_size: once; j_call: TRBJ2-7; cdr3_nt: TGTGCCAGCAGTGAAGGTCCCGCCTACGAGCAGTACTTC; cdr3_aa: CASSEGPAYEQYF
v_call: TRBV18; d_call: -; clone_size: -; j_call: TRBJ2-7; cdr3_nt: TGTGCCAGCTCAACAACCTCGGGTTCTTATGGCGAGCAGTACTTC; cdr3_aa: CASSTTSGSYGEQYF
v_call: TRBV19; d_call: -; clone_size: -; j_call: TRBJ2-2; cdr3_nt: TGTGCCAGTAGTATTAGCAGGGCCGCCGGGGAGCTGTTTTTT; cdr3_aa: CASSISRAAGELFF
v_call: TRBV4-1; d_call: -; clone_size: few; j_call: TRBJ1-1; cdr3_nt: TGCGCCAGCAGCCCGTCCCCCAGGAACACTGAAGCTTTCTTT; cdr3_aa: CASSPSPRNTEAFF
v_call: TRBV5-6; d_call: -; clone_size: few; j_call: TRBJ2-7; cdr3_nt: TGTGCCAGCAGCGCCCACAACTACGAGCAGTACTTC; cdr3_aa: CASSAHNYEQYF
v_call: TRBV30; d_call: -; clone_size: -; j_call: TRBJ2-3; cdr3_nt: TGTGCCTGGAGTGCACTCGGGATGCAGTATTTT; cdr3_aa: CAWSALGMQYF
v_call: TRBV7-2; d_call: -; clone_size: -; j_call: TRBJ1-4; cdr3_nt: TGTGCCAGCAGCCGACAGTGGACTAATGAAAAACTGTTTTTT; cdr3_aa: CASSRQWTNEKLFF
v_call: TRBV27; d_call: TRBD1; clone_size: -; j_call: TRBJ1-6; cdr3_nt: TGTGCCAGCGGATGGGACAGGGGGCCTTCACCCCTCCACTTT; cdr3_aa: CASGWDRGPSPLHF
v_call: TRBV9; d_call: TRBD1; clone_size: once; j_call: TRBJ2-1; cdr3_nt: TGTGCCAGCAGCACCGCCGGGACAGGGGAAAATGAGCAGTTCTTC; cdr3_aa: CASSTAGTGENEQFF
v_call: TRBV5-4; d_call: TRBD2; clone_size: -; j_call: TRBJ2-3; cdr3_nt: TGTGCCAGCAGCCCCTGGCTAGCGGGAGGCACAGATACGCAGTATTTT; cdr3_aa: CASSPWLAGGTDTQYF
v_call: TRBV7-9; d_call: TRBD1; clone_size: -; j_call: TRBJ2-5; cdr3_nt: TGTGCCAGCAGCCGATATCGGACAGGGGTGGTTGAGACCCAGTACTTC; cdr3_aa: CASSRYRTGVVETQYF
v_call: TRBV19; d_call: TRBD1; clone_size: -; j_call: TRBJ2-1; cdr3_nt: TGTGCCAGTCAGACAGACAGGGGTTGGAATGAGCAGTTCTTC; cdr3_aa: CASQTDRGWNEQFF
v_call: TRBV6-6; d_call: -; clone_size: -; j_call: TRBJ2-7; cdr3_nt: TGTGCCAGCAGGGGGGGAATCGGGGAGCAGTACTTC; cdr3_aa: CASRGGIGEQYF
v_call: TRBV7-9; d_call: -; clone_size: -; j_call: TRBJ2-7; cdr3_nt: TGTGCCAGCAGCTTTCAGGGTTCCTCCGAGCAGTACTTC; cdr3_aa: CASSFQGSSEQYF
v_call: TRBV6-1; d_call: -; clone_size: -; j_call: TRBJ1-1; cdr3_nt: TGTGCCAGCAGCCCAGGAGGGACTGAAGCTTTCTTT; cdr3_aa: CASSPGGTEAFF